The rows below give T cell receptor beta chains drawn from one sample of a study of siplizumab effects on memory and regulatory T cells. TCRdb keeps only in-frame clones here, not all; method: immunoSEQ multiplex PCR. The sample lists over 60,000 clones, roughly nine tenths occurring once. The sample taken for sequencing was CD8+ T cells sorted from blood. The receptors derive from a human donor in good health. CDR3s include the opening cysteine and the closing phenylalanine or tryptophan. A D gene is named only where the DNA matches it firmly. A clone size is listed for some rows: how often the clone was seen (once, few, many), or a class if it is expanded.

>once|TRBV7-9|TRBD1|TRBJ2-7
CASSFRDRGPSSYEQYF
TGTGCCAGCAGCTTCCGGGACAGGGGCCCTAGCTCCTACGAGCAGTACTTC
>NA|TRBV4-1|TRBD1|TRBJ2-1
CASSQQPGTGVLNEQFF
TGCGCCAGCAGCCAGCAACCCGGGACAGGGGTTCTCAATGAGCAGTTCTTC
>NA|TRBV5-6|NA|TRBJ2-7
CASSLGRAYEQYF
TGTGCCAGCAGCTTAGGCAGAGCCTACGAGCAGTACTTC
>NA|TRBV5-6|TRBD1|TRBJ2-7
CASSSEGQVYEQYF
TGTGCCAGCAGCTCCGAGGGACAGGTCTACGAGCAGTACTTC
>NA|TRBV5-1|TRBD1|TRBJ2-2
CASSLPQGGTGELFF
TGCGCCAGCAGCTTGCCACAGGGGGGCACCGGGGAGCTGTTTTTT
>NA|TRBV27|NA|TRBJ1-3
CASSFSGSSGNTIYF
TGTGCCAGCAGTTTTTCAGGTTCCTCTGGAAACACCATATATTTT
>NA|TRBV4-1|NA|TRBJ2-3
CASSHPETGTRTDTQYF
TGCGCCAGCAGCCACCCTGAAACCGGGACTCGCACAGATACGCAGTATTTT
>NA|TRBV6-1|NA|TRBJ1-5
CASSEAPQGGGNQPQHF
TGTGCCAGCAGTGAAGCGCCCCAGGGTGGTGGCAATCAGCCCCAGCATTTT
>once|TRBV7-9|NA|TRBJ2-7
CASSLSGGAGDPYEQYF
TGTGCCAGCAGCTTAAGTGGGGGGGCAGGGGACCCCTACGAGCAGTACTTC
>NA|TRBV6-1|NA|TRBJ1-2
CASSSGPDLHRGYTF
TGTGCCAGCAGTTCTGGCCCGGACCTCCATCGGGGCTACACCTTC
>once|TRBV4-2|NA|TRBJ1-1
CASSQDGGWVPEAFF
TGTGCCAGCAGCCAAGATGGGGGGTGGGTTCCTGAAGCTTTCTTT
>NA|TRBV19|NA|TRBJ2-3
CASSIDLSLGHTQYF
TGTGCCAGTAGTATAGATTTATCCCTAGGACATACGCAGTATTTT
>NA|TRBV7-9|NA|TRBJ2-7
CASSFGTDTYEQYF
TGTGCCAGCAGCTTCGGGACGGATACCTACGAGCAGTACTTC
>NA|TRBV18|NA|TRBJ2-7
CASSPPTPLDYEQYF
TGTGCCAGCTCACCCCCCACTCCATTGGACTACGAGCAGTACTTC
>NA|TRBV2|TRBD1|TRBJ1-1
CASSEGDRAPGEAFF
TGTGCCAGCAGTGAAGGGGACAGGGCCCCAGGTGAGGCTTTCTTT
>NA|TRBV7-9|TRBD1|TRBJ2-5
CASSSLTGTGVFGETQYF
TGTGCCAGCAGCTCCCTAACCGGGACAGGGGTCTTCGGAGAGACCCAGTACTTC